The 29 T cell receptor beta chains reported below all come from one sample, sequenced in a study of cytomegalovirus exposure and HLA in healthy donors. The PCR employed 60 Vbeta primers together with 13 Jbeta primers. Sequencing used immunoSEQ multiplex PCR; TCRdb keeps in-frame clones, though not all of them. The sample lists 150,000 to 200,000 clones, approximately 72% occurring once. The sequenced sample was PBMCs. All receptors come from a female donor in good health and CMV-seronegative.

V gene TRBV5-1 combines with J gene TRBJ1-1, with D uncertain. The CDR3 totals 14 residues. Germline V gene lookup returns CDR1 SGHRS and CDR2 YFSETQ. V was pared by 0 bases and J by 1 base, with 7 bases between. In DNA form, the CDR3 reads TGCGCCAGCAGCTTGGAAGCGGCGAACACTGAAGCTTTCTTT. Translated, it gives CASSLEAANTEAFF. Combining the CDR3 with reference TRBV5-1 and TRBJ1-1 gives the whole variable domain KAGVTQTPRYLIKTRGQQVTLSCSPISGHRSVSWYQQTPGQGLQFLFEYFSETQRNKGNFPGRFSGRQFSNSRSEMNVSTLELGDSALYLCASSLEAANTEAFFGQGTRLTVV.

Of note for this clone: A junction end diverges from the germline sequence, so it may reflect a read error. The chain couples TRBV30 to TRBJ1-2, with TRBD1 matching 8 bases. Germline V lookup: CDR1 GTSNPN, CDR2 SVGIG (reference sequence). The CDR3 totals 16 residues. CDR3 bases: TGTACCTGGAGTGTAAAAACGGCAGGGGGCGCGCATGGCTACACCTTC. It specifies CTWSVKTAGGAHGYTF. Looking up the rest from reference TRBV30 and TRBJ1-2 gives the full variable domain: SQTIHQWPATLVQPVGSPLSLECTVEGTSNPNLYWYRQAAGRGLQLLFYSVGIGQISSEVPQNLSASRPQDRQFILSSKKLLLSDSGFYLCTWSVKTAGGAHGYTFGSGTRLTVV.

The V call is TRBV11-3, the J call TRBJ2-1; 12 bases are shared with TRBD2. CDR1 SGHNT and CDR2 YENEEA come from the germline V gene. The trim removed 4 bases at V and 9 bases at J, leaving 7 bases unmatched. CDR3 length equals 15 residues. In DNA, the CDR3 is TGTGCCAGCAGCTCCTCAGGACTAGCGGGATCTGAGCAGTTCTTC. Amino acids: CASSSSGLAGSEQFF.

The chain is built from TRBV4-2 and TRBJ1-5; D is undetermined. The CDR3 has 17 amino acids. V was clipped by 0 bases and J by 2 bases, with 14 bases between them. CDR1 is LGHNA, CDR2 YNFKEQ, per germline. The CDR3 bases are TGTGCCAGCAGCCAAGAACTCGGGGAGTGGGGCAATCAGCCCCAGCATTTT. Protein sequence: CASSQELGEWGNQPQHF.

This clone turned up a few times. The chain recombines TRBV18 with TRBJ1-2; TRBD1 matches at 11 bases. V shed 5 bases, J shed 7 bases, and the junction held 12 bases outside the gene matches. The CDR3 has 16 amino acids. CDR1 is KGHSH, CDR2 LQKENI, per germline. CDR3 DNA sequence: TGTGCCAGCTCATCAACCGGACAGGGGGCGGCGGGTGGCTACACCTTC. This codes for CASSSTGQGAAGGYTF.

This clone was observed a single time. The chain recombines TRBV4-1 with TRBJ2-5; 9 bases agree with TRBD1. The J call may not be correct, given that the DNA end is closer to TRBJ2-7. Germline CDR1 and CDR2: MGHRA and YSYEKL. The CDR3 contains 19 residues. The CDR3 region is CASSQGTGQGKIGSYEQYF. The CDR3 nucleotides are TGCGCCAGCAGCCAAGGAACGGGACAGGGCAAAATCGGCTCCTACGAGCAGTACTTC.

The CDR3 region is CASSQQGDTQYF. DNA of the CDR3: TGTGCCAGCTCACAACAGGGTGACACGCAGTATTTT. The V call is TRBV18, the J call TRBJ2-3, with D perhaps TRBD1 (6 bases). Germline V CDR1 and CDR2: KGHSH, LQKENI. The CDR3 totals 12 residues. V gave up 4 bases and J gave up 9 bases, with 11 bases separating them.

A few counts support this clone. The CDR3 loop is CASSVDLPQETQYF. The CDR3 DNA is TGTGCCAGCAGCGTAGATCTCCCCCAAGAGACCCAGTACTTC. The chain carries TRBV9 and TRBJ2-5; D gene uncertain. Germline V lookup: CDR1 SGDLS, CDR2 YYNGEE. There are 14 residues in the CDR3. The germline V and J ends were trimmed by 0 bases and 1 base, with 7 bases remaining between them.

This clone was seen once. The chain joins TRBV6-5 to TRBJ2-7, with 7 nucleotides matching TRBD1. The V and J ends lost 6 bases and 3 bases, in that order; junction bases with no gene match: 8. Germline CDR1 and CDR2: MNHEY and SVGAGI. The CDR3 spans 14 residues. The CDR3 DNA is TGTGCCAGCAGCTCGGCCGGGACAGACTACGAGCAGTACTTC. Its translation: CASSSAGTDYEQYF.

The rearrangement joins TRBV25-1 to TRBJ2-3; 8 bases agree with TRBD1. V shed 8 bases and J 1 base; nucleotides not matched to a gene: 14. Germline V gene data show CDR1 as MGHDK and CDR2 as SYGVNS. This CDR3 is built from 17 residues. The CDR3 bases are TGTGCCAGCGGGAGAGGACAGGGTACCGTCGGCACAGATACGCAGTATTTT. Its translation: CASGRGQGTVGTDTQYF.

This clone was seen just once. This chain uses TRBV9 with TRBJ2-7, with D unresolved. V was cut by 5 bases and J by 2 bases, with 17 bases left in between. Germline CDR1 SGDLS, CDR2 YYNGEE. The CDR3 is made up of 15 amino acids. CDR3 sequence: CASSAQSVAAYEQYF. For the CDR3, the DNA is TGTGCCAGCAGTGCTCAATCGGTAGCCGCCTACGAGCAGTACTTC.

The CDR3 DNA follows: TGTGCCAGTATTCTCCAGGGTTATAGCAATCAGCCCCAGCATTTT. Translation: CASILQGYSNQPQHF. The chain links TRBV19 to TRBJ1-5; TRBD1 might be the D (5 bases). V lost 7 bases, J lost 0 bases, and 13 bases lay in between. The CDR3 length is 15 residues. Germline CDR1 reads LNHDA; CDR2 reads SQIVND (reference sequence).

The V and J genes are TRBV5-1 and TRBJ2-7; 9 nucleotides align to TRBD2. The V gene end was trimmed by 5 bases and the J gene end by 2 bases; junction bases not matched to a gene: 5. The CDR3 has 14 amino acids. Germline V gives CDR1 SGHRS, CDR2 YFSETQ. The CDR3 sequence: CASRMVAGAYEQYF. For the CDR3, the DNA is TGCGCCAGCAGAATGGTAGCGGGGGCCTACGAGCAGTACTTC.

This clone showed up just a few times. The chain combines TRBV5-6 with TRBJ1-6, with a weak D call TRBD1 (5 bases). Germline V gene data show CDR1 as SGHDT and CDR2 as YYEEEE. Trimming removed 4 bases from V and 10 bases from J, with 18 bases in between. The CDR3 length is 15 residues. The DNA of the CDR3 is TGTGCCAGCAGCCCATGGGGGGGTCTTAACTCACCCCTCCACTTT. Its translation: CASSPWGGLNSPLHF. Filled out from reference TRBV5-6 and TRBJ1-6, the complete variable domain reads DAGVTQSPTHLIKTRGQQVTLRCSPKSGHDTVSWYQQALGQGPQFIFQYYEEEERQRGNFPDRFSGHQFPNYSSELNVNALLLGDSALYLCASSPWGGLNSPLHFGNGTRLTVT.

The chain is built from TRBV5-1 and TRBJ2-5; TRBD2 is a possible D gene (6 bases). V dropped 0 bases and J dropped 5 bases, with 14 bases sitting between them. From germline, CDR1 is SGHRS and CDR2 YFSETQ. The CDR3 extends over 15 amino acids. DNA for the CDR3: TGCGCCAGCAGCTTGGCCCTAGGAGGAGGGGAGACCCAGTACTTC. This codes for CASSLALGGGETQYF.

This clone was picked up a small number of times. The chain employs TRBV30 and TRBJ2-7; D possibly corresponds to TRBD2 (5 bases). This CDR3 region has 14 residues. The germline CDR1 and CDR2 sequences are GTSNPN and SVGIG (reference sequence). Trimming shortened V by 1 base and J by 4 bases, and 14 bases separated the two germline ends. CDR3 residues: CAWSASRRTYEQYF. The CDR3, as DNA: TGTGCCTGGAGTGCTTCCCGACGGACTTACGAGCAGTACTTC.

The rearrangement joins TRBV5-1 to TRBJ2-3; 10 positions agree with TRBD2. The CDR3 is made up of 15 amino acids. Unmatched junction bases numbered 5, after V lost 5 bases and J lost 2 bases. Germline CDR1 is SGHRS and CDR2 is YFSETQ. CDR3 sequence (DNA): TGCGCCAGCAGGGCCGGGACTAGCGTCACAGATACGCAGTATTTT. It encodes CASRAGTSVTDTQYF.

The chain is built from TRBV29-1 and TRBJ1-3, with a tentative D call TRBD1 (6 bases). This CDR3 is 14 amino acids long. CDR1 is SQVTM and CDR2 is ANQGSEA in the germline V gene. The V gene lost 6 bases and the J gene lost 2 bases, with 14 bases spanning the gap. CDR3 nucleotides: TGCAGCGTCCGCAGGGGAGATCCTGGAAACACCATATATTTT. Translated: CSVRRGDPGNTIYF. The whole variable domain, filled in from reference TRBV29-1 and TRBJ1-3, reads SAVISQKPSRDICQRGTSLTIQCQVDSQVTMMFWYRQQPGQSLTLIATANQGSEATYESGFVIDKFPISRPNLTFSTLTVSNMSPEDSSIYLCSVRRGDPGNTIYFGEGSWLTVV.

The chain has TRBV25-1 and TRBJ2-5, with 9 bases identical to TRBD2. V shed 1 base and J 1 base; nucleotides not matched to a gene: 4. The CDR3 runs to 16 residues. The germline CDR1 and CDR2 sequences are MGHDK and SYGVNS. CDR3 loop: CASSESGGGVQETQYF. The CDR3 DNA follows: TGTGCCAGCAGTGAATCGGGCGGGGGGGTCCAAGAGACCCAGTACTTC.

V and J are TRBV6-6 and TRBJ2-7; 9 bases agree with TRBD2. Trimming cost V 6 bases and J 7 bases; bases outside gene matches: 7. Germline CDR1 reads MNHNY; CDR2 reads SVGAGI (reference sequence). The CDR3 spans 13 residues. The DNA for the CDR3 is TGTGCCAGCAGCGCGGGGGGGGCGGGTGAGCAGTACTTC. Translation gives CASSAGGAGEQYF.

The V call is TRBV19, the J call TRBJ1-5; 7 bases are shared with TRBD1. With 4 bases clipped from V and 6 bases from J, the junction kept 3 bases outside the gene matches. This CDR3 is built from 13 residues. In germline, CDR1 is LNHDA, CDR2 SQIVND (reference sequence). The CDR3 DNA is TGTGCCAGTAGTACGACAGGGAGTCAGCCCCAGCATTTT. The encoded protein is CASSTTGSQPQHF.

This chain joins TRBV19 and TRBJ1-1; TRBD1 matches 8 bases. The V and J ends lost 4 bases and 2 bases, in that order; junction bases with no gene match: 3. The CDR3 length is 14 residues. Germline values: CDR1 LNHDA, CDR2 SQIVND (reference sequence). The CDR3 bases are TGTGCCAGTAGTACCGGGACAGGTAACACTGAAGCTTTCTTT. It specifies CASSTGTGNTEAFF. Supplemented by reference TRBV19 and TRBJ1-1, the full variable domain reads DGGITQSPKYLFRKEGQNVTLSCEQNLNHDAMYWYRQDPGQGLRLIYYSQIVNDFQKGDIAEGYSVSREKKESFPLTVTSAQKNPTAFYLCASSTGTGNTEAFFGQGTRLTVV.

V gene TRBV4-2 combines with J gene TRBJ1-5; TRBD1 might be the D (6 bases). CDR1 LGHNA and CDR2 YNFKEQ come from the germline V gene. V lost 0 bases, J lost 7 bases, and 16 bases lay in between. This CDR3 is built from 16 residues. Here the CDR3 reads CASSQDRGAGDQPQHF. The CDR3 DNA is TGTGCCAGCAGCCAAGATCGGGGGGCAGGGGACCAGCCCCAGCATTTT.

The chain links TRBV30 to TRBJ2-7, with D perhaps matching TRBD2 (7 bases). There are 13 residues in the CDR3. V was clipped by 5 bases and J by 3 bases, with 14 bases between them. Looked up from germline, CDR1 is GTSNPN and CDR2 is SVGIG (reference sequence). CDR3: CAWWGGRGYEQYF. For the CDR3, the DNA is TGTGCCTGGTGGGGGGGCAGGGGCTACGAGCAGTACTTC. The full variable domain, completed using reference TRBV30 and TRBJ2-7, is SQTIHQWPATLVQPVGSPLSLECTVEGTSNPNLYWYRQAAGRGLQLLFYSVGIGQISSEVPQNLSASRPQDRQFILSSKKLLLSDSGFYLCAWWGGRGYEQYFGPGTRLTVT.

The CDR3 region has the DNA TGTGCCAGCAGCCTTAGCTCCTACGAGCAGTACTTC. It yields the protein CASSLSSYEQYF. The chain is built from TRBV5-4 and TRBJ2-7; D uncertain. Per germline, CDR1 SGHNT and CDR2 YYREEE (reference sequence). The CDR3 length is 12 residues. The germline V and J ends were trimmed by 4 bases and 0 bases, with 5 bases remaining between them.

This chain joins TRBV9 and TRBJ2-2, with D hard to call. V shed 0 bases and J shed 2 bases, with 14 bases lying between them. This CDR3 contains 17 residues. The germline gives CDR1 SGDLS, CDR2 YYNGEE. The DNA for the CDR3 is TGTGCCAGCAGCGTAGGGAGCCTTGGCGCTAACACCGGGGAGCTGTTTTTT. It translates to CASSVGSLGANTGELFF.

V usage is TRBV27 and J usage is TRBJ1-1; 9 bases agree with TRBD1. This CDR3 region has 13 residues. Germline lookup yields CDR1 MNHEY and CDR2 SMNVEV (reference sequence). V dropped 5 bases and J dropped 5; count of bases not matched to a gene: 3. Written as DNA, the CDR3 is TGTGCCAGCAGTGGACAGGGGACTACTGAAGCTTTCTTT. This translates into CASSGQGTTEAFF.

In its sample, this clone was seen a few times. The V call is TRBV4-1, the J call TRBJ1-1, with no clear D. CDR3 length equals 14 residues. CDR1 is MGHRA and CDR2 is YSYEKL in the germline V gene. Trimming took off 4 bases at V and 1 base at J, with 10 bases between the two ends. The CDR3 is CASSPGEGNTEAFF. The CDR3 bases are TGCGCCAGCAGCCCCGGGGAGGGGAACACTGAAGCTTTCTTT.

This chain connects TRBV29-1 to TRBJ1-4, with TRBD1 as a possible D gene (6 bases). The V end lost 6 bases, the J end lost 5 bases, and 13 bases lay between the germline ends. Germline V gives CDR1 SQVTM, CDR2 ANQGSEA. This CDR3 region has 13 residues. CDR3 loop: CSVTGNPNEKLFF. In nucleotides, the CDR3 is TGCAGCGTCACAGGGAATCCGAATGAAAAACTGTTTTTT.